What follows describes a single T cell receptor (beta chain). This clonotype was seen ten or more times. It has no known antigen specificity. The input lacks base qualities; no much larger clone sits a single base away. This sample was taken from a study of Graves' ophthalmopathy and Graves' hyperthyroidism (dated by TCRdb to about 2018). Study-level background: Peripheral blood was collected at initial diagnosis, prior to any treatment. The 90 to 100 discovery patients were randomly split 7:3 into training and test sets. To explore V-J signatures distinguishing ophthalmopathy from hyperthyroidism, a discovery set of 100 or so patients (more than 40 ophthalmopathy, 55 to 60 stable hyperthyroidism) was enrolled. In total, around 130 blood samples were TCR-sequenced: some 43 ophthalmopathy, 75 hyperthyroidism and roughly 17 hyperthyroidism-to-ophthalmopathy patients. For independent validation, a separate cohort was made up of approximately 19 hyperthyroidism patients plus 17 patients who later progressed from hyperthyroidism to ophthalmopathy. The study used TCR beta repertoire signatures to distinguish Graves' ophthalmopathy from Graves' hyperthyroidism and to predict progression to ophthalmopathy. In more than five hyperthyroidism patients, T-cell repertoires of thyroid tissue and blood were compared. Following sample collection, hyperthyroidism patients were given methimazole at a starting dose of 30 mg daily, and ophthalmopathy patients were given high-dose intravenous methylprednisolone.

Ophthalmopathy patients were characterized by moderately to severely active disease, a Clinical Activity Score of at least 3, a NOSPECS grade of at least 4, and a disease duration under 3 months. Patients were excluded if they had other autoimmune diseases, uncontrolled infections, pregnancy or lactation. Clinical symptoms, serum thyroxine, TRAb, thyroid ultrasound and orbital computed tomography formed the basis of the diagnosis. Using Ficoll-Paque density gradient centrifugation, PBMCs were isolated from about 9.2 ml of fresh peripheral blood. Trizol reagent was used to extract the total RNA, and its quality was then checked on an Agilent 2100 Bioanalyzer. The investigation overall reported the following: Among expanded thyroid clonotypes with frequency above 0.001, most also showed up in blood, which suggests that blood repertoires may reflect the thyroid immune response. In validation, the model predicted ophthalmopathy progression with 55% to 71% sensitivity and 72.22% specificity; eleven to twelve predicted patients were CT-confirmed with GO in a median of approximately six months. Sample size was not predetermined statistically, and investigators were not blinded to group allocation. In cross-validation, the 13-signature model distinguished ophthalmopathy from stable hyperthyroidism with around 90% sensitivity and around 83% specificity, while in the test set the corresponding values were about 80% and 75%.

TCR beta CDR3 regions were amplified from RNA transcripts for repertoire sequencing. The first round was an RT-PCR using HTBI primers with the Qiagen OneStep RT-PCR kit, and this first round was followed by a second-round multiplex PCR, then size selection and purification. The libraries underwent paired-end sequencing with 100 bp reads on an Illumina HiSeq2000. The paper's processing steps were these. SOAPnuke was used to process the reads, throwing out any read that had adapters, had uncalled bases, had a mean Phred below 15, or lacked an exact constant-primer or identifier match. COPE v1.2.5 was used to merge the high-quality paired reads. Each unique nucleotide sequence was defined as a clonotype, and clonotypes were aligned to IMGT TRB V, D and J references with MiTCR v1.1. Only V-J combinations with frequency above 0.0001 were analysed, covering around 99% of repertoires. For each V-J combination, a TCR clonal expansion and chaos score was defined as the ratio of F50 clonal expansion to chaos observed in the TCRdist matrix. Welch's t-statistics and random forest were used to reduce features to 13 V-J combinations, which were fed into a naive Bayes classifier. The Morisita-Horn index was used to measure how similar the thyroid and blood repertoires were. TCRdb took the public reads, trimmed them with fastp at Q25, ran MiXCR for clone calling and kept in-frame beta chains. One record per CDR3 amino acid sequence lists the most common genes and DNA. TCRdb, not the original authors, processed these V and J calls. Across this sample there are fewer than 600,000 distinct CDR3 sequences, with 13% to 15% seen only once. The top ten clones comprise 8% to 10% of the sample.

Specimen: blood. The sequence derives from a woman between 25 and 40 years old with Graves' ophthalmopathy. Donor details come from another sample of the same person, matched by shared clones.

The CDR3 in this case is CASSQRDRVDKNIQYF. The nucleotide sequence reads as follows: TGTGCCAGCAGCCAGAGGGACAGGGTAGACAAAAACATTCAGTACTTC. The sequence links TRBV7-2 to TRBJ2-4, with TRBD1 matching 9 junction bases. V and J are trimmed by 5 bases and 3 bases, and the gene matches miss 8 bases of the junction. Including cysteine and phenylalanine, the CDR3 has 16 amino acids. Kept here is only the CDR3 DNA, which spans 48 bases and is read in frame from base 1. The germline V gene encodes CDR1 SGHTA and CDR2 FQGNSA. When the CDR3 is completed using the reference TRBV7-2 and TRBJ2-4 genes on either side, the full variable domain is GAGVSQSPSNKVTEKGKDVELRCDPISGHTALYWYRQSLGQGLEFLIYFQGNSAPDKSGLPSDRFSAERTGGSVSTLTIQRTQQEDSAVYLCASSQRDRVDKNIQYFGAGTRLSVL.